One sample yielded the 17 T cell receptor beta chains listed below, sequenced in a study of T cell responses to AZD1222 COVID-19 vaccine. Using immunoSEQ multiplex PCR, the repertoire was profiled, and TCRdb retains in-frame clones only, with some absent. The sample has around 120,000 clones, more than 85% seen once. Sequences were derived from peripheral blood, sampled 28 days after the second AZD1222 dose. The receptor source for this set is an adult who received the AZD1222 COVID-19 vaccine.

In DNA form, the CDR3 reads TGTGCCAGCAGCCTGACAGGGGGCAAAGGCACTGAAGCTTTCTTT. Protein product: CASSLTGGKGTEAFF. The chain links TRBV7-3 to TRBJ1-1; 10 bases agree with TRBD1. Trimming took 5 bases from V and 4 from J; bases not matched to a gene: 7. The CDR3 extends over 15 amino acids. The V gene's germline CDR1 is SGHTA and CDR2 FQGTGA.

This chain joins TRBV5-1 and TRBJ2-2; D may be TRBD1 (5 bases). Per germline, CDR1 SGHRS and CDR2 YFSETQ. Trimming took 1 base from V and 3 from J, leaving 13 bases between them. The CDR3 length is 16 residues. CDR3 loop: CASSLRGFDHTGELFF. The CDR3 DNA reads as TGCGCCAGCAGCTTGAGGGGATTCGACCACACCGGGGAGCTGTTTTTT. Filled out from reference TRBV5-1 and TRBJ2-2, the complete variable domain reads KAGVTQTPRYLIKTRGQQVTLSCSPISGHRSVSWYQQTPGQGLQFLFEYFSETQRNKGNFPGRFSGRQFSNSRSEMNVSTLELGDSALYLCASSLRGFDHTGELFFGEGSRLTVL.

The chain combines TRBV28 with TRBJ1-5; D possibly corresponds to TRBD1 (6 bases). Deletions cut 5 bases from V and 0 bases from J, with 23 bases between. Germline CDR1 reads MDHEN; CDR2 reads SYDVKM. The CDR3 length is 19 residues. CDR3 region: CASSPLIVRDNYSNQPQHF. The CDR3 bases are TGTGCCAGCAGTCCCTTAATAGTCCGGGACAACTATAGCAATCAGCCCCAGCATTTT.

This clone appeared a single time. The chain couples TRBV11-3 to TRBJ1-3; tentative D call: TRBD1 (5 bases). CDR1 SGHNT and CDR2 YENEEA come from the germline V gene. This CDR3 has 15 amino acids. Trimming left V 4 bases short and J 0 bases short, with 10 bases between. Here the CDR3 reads CASSSTGGSGNTIYF. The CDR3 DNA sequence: TGTGCCAGCAGCTCCACAGGAGGCTCTGGAAACACCATATATTTT.

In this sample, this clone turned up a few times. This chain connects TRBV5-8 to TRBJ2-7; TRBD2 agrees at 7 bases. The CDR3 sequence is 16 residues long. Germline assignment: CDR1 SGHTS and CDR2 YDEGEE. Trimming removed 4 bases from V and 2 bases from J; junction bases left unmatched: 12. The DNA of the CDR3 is TGTGCCAGCAGCGTAAGACGGCCCAGCGGGACCTACGAGCAGTACTTC. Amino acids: CASSVRRPSGTYEQYF.

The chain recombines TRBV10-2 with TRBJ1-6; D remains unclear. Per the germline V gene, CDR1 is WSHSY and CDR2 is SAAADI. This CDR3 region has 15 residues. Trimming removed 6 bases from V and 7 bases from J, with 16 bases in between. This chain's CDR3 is CASSPPGRFNSPLHF. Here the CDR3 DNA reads TGCGCCAGCAGCCCCCCGGGGAGGTTCAATTCACCCCTCCACTTT.

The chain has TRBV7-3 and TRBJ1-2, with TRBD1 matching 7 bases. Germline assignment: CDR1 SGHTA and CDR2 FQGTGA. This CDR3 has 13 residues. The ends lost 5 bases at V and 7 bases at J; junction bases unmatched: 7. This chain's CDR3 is CASSAGTDLGYTF. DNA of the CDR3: TGTGCCAGCAGCGCCGGGACAGACCTTGGCTACACCTTC.

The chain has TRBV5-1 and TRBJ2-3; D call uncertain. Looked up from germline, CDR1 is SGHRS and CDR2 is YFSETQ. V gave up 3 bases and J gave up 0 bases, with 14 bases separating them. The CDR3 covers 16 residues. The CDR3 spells CASSWPRATSTDTQYF. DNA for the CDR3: TGCGCCAGCAGCTGGCCCCGGGCAACTAGCACAGATACGCAGTATTTT.

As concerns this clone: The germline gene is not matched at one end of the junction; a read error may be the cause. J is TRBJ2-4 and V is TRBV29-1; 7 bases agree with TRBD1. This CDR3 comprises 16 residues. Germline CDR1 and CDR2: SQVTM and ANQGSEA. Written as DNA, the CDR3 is TGCAGCGTAGAAGGGGGCCCAGCCCAGGACGGGAACATTCAGTACTTC. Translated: CSVEGGPAQDGNIQYF.

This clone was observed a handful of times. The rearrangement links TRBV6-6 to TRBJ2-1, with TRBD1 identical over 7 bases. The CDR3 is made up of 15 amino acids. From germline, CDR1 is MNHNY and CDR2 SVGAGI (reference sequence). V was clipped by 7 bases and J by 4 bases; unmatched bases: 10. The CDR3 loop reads CASTLQGPSYNEQFF. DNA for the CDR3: TGTGCCAGCACTCTACAGGGGCCTTCGTACAATGAGCAGTTCTTC.

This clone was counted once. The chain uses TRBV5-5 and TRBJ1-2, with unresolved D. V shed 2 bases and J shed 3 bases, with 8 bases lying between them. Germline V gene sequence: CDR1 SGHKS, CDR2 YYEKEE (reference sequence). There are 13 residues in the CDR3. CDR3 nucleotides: TGTGCCAGCAGCTTATCAGTGGACTATGGCTACACCTTC. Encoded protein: CASSLSVDYGYTF.

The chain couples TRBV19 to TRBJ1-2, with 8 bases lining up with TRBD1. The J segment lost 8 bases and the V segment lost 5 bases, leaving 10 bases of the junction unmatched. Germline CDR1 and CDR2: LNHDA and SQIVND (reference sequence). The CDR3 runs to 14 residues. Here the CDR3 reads CASSFYAGGGGYTF. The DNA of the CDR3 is TGTGCCAGTAGTTTCTACGCAGGGGGCGGGGGCTACACCTTC.

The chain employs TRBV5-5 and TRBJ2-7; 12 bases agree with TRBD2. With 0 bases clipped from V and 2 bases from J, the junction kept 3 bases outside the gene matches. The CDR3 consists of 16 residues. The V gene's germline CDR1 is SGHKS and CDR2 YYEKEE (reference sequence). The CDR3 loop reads CASSLGLAGVAYEQYF. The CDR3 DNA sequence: TGTGCCAGCAGCTTGGGACTAGCGGGAGTGGCCTACGAGCAGTACTTC.

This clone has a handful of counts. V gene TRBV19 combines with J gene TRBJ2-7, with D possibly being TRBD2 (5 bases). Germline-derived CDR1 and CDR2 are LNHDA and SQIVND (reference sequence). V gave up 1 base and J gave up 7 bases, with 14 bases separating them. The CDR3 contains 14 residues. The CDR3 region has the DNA TGTGCCAGTAGTATAGGGCCGGGAACGGGAGAGCAGTACTTC. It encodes CASSIGPGTGEQYF.

In DNA form, the CDR3 reads TGTGCCAGCAGCTACTCGACAGAGATCAGCTATGGCTACACCTTC. It encodes CASSYSTEISYGYTF. The chain combines TRBV7-9 with TRBJ1-2, with a possible D match to TRBD1 (5 bases). The germline V and J ends were trimmed by 4 bases and 4 bases, with 16 bases remaining between them. Germline V CDR1 and CDR2: SEHNR, FQNEAQ (reference sequence). This CDR3 spans 15 amino acids.

The CDR3 DNA reads TGTGCCAGCAGCTATGGCAGCACCTATGGCTACACCTTC. Protein sequence: CASSYGSTYGYTF. The chain carries TRBV7-9 and TRBJ1-2; D is undetermined. From germline, CDR1 is SEHNR and CDR2 FQNEAQ (reference sequence). V was cut by 4 bases and J by 4 bases, with 10 bases left in between. The CDR3 spans 13 residues.

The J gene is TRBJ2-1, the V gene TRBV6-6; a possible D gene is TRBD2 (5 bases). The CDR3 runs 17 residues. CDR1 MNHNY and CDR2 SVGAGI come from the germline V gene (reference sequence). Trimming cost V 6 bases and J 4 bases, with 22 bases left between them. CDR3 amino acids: CASSRPRGYTIYNEQFF. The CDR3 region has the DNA TGTGCCAGCAGCCGACCCCGAGGGTACACCATTTACAATGAGCAGTTCTTC.